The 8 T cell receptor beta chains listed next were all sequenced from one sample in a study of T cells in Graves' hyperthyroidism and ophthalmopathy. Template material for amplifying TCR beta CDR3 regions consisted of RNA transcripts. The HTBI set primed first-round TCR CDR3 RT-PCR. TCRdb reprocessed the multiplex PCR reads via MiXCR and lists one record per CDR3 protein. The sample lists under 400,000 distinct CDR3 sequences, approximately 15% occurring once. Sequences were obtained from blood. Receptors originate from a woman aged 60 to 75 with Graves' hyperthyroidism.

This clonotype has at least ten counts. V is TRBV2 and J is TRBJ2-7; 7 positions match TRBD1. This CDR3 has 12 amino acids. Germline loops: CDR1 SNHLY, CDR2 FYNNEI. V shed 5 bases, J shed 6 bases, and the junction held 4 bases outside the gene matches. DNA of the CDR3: TGTGCCAGCAGTATTCACAGGGGCGAGCAGTACTTC. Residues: CASSIHRGEQYF.

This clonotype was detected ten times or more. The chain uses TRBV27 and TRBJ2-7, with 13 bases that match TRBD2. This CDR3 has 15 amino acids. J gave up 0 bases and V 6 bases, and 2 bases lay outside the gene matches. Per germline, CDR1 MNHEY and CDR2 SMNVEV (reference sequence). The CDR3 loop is CASRLAGGPSYEQYF. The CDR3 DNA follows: TGTGCCAGCAGACTAGCGGGAGGGCCCTCCTACGAGCAGTACTTC.

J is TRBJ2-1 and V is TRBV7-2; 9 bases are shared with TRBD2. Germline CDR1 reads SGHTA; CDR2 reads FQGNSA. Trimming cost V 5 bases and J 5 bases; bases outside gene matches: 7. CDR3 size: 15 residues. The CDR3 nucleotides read TGTGCCAGCAGCGAGAGACTAGCGGAAAACAATGAGCAGTTCTTC. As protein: CASSERLAENNEQFF.

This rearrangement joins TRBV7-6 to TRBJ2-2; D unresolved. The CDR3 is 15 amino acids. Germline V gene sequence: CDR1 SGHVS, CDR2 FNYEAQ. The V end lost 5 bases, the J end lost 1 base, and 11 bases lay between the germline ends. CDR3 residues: CASSRTVKNTGELFF. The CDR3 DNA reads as TGTGCCAGCAGCAGGACGGTTAAGAACACCGGGGAGCTGTTTTTT. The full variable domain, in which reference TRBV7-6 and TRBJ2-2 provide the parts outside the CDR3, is GAGVSQSPRYKVTKRGQDVALRCDPISGHVSLYWYRQALGQGPEFLTYFNYEAQQDKSGLPNDRFSAERPEGSISTLTIQRTEQRDSAMYRCASSRTVKNTGELFFGEGSRLTVL.

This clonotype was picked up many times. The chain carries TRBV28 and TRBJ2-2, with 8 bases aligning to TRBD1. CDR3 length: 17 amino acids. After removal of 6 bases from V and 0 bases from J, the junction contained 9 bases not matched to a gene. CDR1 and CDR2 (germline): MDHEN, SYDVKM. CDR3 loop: CASSPPTGESNTGELFF. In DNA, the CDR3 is TGTGCCAGCAGCCCCCCGACAGGGGAATCGAACACCGGGGAGCTGTTTTTT.

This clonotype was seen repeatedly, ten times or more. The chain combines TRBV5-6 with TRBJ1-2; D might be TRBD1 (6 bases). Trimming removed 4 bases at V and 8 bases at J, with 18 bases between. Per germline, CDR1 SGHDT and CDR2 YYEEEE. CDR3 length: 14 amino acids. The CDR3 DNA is TGTGCCAGCAGCCTTACAGGGATTGCTTTCGGCTACACCTTC. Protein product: CASSLTGIAFGYTF.

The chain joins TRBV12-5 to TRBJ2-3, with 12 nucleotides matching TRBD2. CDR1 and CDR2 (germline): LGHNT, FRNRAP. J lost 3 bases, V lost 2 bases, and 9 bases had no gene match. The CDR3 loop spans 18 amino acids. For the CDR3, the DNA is TGTGCTAGTGGTTTGATATACGGACTAGCGGGGCTTACAGATACGCAGTATTTT. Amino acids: CASGLIYGLAGLTDTQYF.

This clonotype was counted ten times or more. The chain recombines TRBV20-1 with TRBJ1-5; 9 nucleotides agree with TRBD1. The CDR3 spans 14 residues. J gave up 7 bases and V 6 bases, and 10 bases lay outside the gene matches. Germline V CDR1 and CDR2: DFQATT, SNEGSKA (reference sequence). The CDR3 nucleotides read TGCAGTGCCATAGGAGGGACAGGGCGACAGCCCCAGCATTTT. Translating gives CSAIGGTGRQPQHF.